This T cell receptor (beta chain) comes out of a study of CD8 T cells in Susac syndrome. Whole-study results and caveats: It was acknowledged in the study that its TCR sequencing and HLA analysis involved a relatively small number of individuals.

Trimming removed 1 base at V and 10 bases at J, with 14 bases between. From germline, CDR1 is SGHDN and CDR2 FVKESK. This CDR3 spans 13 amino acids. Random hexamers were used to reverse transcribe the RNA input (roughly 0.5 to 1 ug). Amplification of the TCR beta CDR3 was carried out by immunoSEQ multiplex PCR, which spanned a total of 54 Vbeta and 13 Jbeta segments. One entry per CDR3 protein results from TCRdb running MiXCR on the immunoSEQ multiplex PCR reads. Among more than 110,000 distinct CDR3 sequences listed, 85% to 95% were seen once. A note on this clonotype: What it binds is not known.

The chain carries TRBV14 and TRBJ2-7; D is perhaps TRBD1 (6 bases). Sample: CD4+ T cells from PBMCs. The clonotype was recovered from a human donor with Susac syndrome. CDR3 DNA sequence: TGTGCCAGCAGCCAAGCCCGCCAGGGGTCACAGTACTTC. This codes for CASSQARQGSQYF.